Reported below is one TCR beta chain. The data derive from a study of OX40 agonist ivuxolimab in advanced cancers. Background on the study: Patients in the trial were receiving intravenous ivuxolimab every 2 weeks, at doses of 0.01 to 10 mg/kg.

Germline V lookup: CDR1 SGHTA, CDR2 FQGNSA. CDR3 length: 16 residues. The junction had 12 bases not matched to a gene; V was cut back by 7 bases and J by 4 bases. Here immunoSEQ multiplex PCR was the method, and the copy in TCRdb shows in-frame clones only, minus some. The sample includes 60,000 to 75,000 clones, about 88% of them seen just once. Source: CD4+ or CD8+ T cells sorted from blood, taken in a trial of the OX40 agonist ivuxolimab. The TCR sequence derives from an adult with an advanced solid tumor such as melanoma, head and neck, liver or kidney cancer. The V and J genes are TRBV7-2 and TRBJ2-5; 10 positions agree with TRBD1. CDR3 amino acids: CASTLSRDRGRETQYF. CDR3 nucleotide sequence: TGTGCCAGCACTCTAAGCCGGGACAGGGGACGAGAGACCCAGTACTTC.